The clone carrying this T cell receptor beta chain was detected ten times or more. The antigen is unknown. This CDR3 has 15 amino acids. With 1 base removed from V and 1 base from J, the gap between germline ends came to 9 bases. Germline lookup yields CDR1 SGHTA and CDR2 FQGNSA. The entry originates in a study of T cell repertoires in cytomegalovirus infection. Study information: It was the public TCR beta signatures that indicated both CMV infection and matching HLA type.

Study-wide results and limits: HLA-C-restricted CMV-specific TCR beta clonotypes were dominant in the ex vivo response.

TCRdb re-derived calls from the reads in MiXCR, one entry per CDR3 protein. This sample has hundreds of thousands of distinct CDR3 sequences, with around a sixth found just once. This TCR was recovered from a human donor in good health (CMV status not recorded). Some clones in this sample may be carry-over from other donors' samples. This chain joins TRBV7-2 and TRBJ2-3; D is perhaps TRBD2 (6 bases). Specimen: PBMCs. This CDR3 reads CASSLVGGGTDTQYF. The CDR3 DNA is TGTGCCAGCAGCTTAGTCGGGGGAGGCACAGATACGCAGTATTTT.